What follows is one T cell receptor beta chain and its context. Its binding antigen is unknown. The record has no base qualities; no much larger clone is one base away. This sample includes further DNA sequences coding for the same CDR3. TCRbeta CDR3 regions were amplified from genomic DNA using the immunoSEQ Assay, a bias-controlled multiplex PCR. In the source study's methods: Nucleated cell counts per sample were estimated from amplification of reference gene primers within the assay. To quantify the absolute abundance of each unique TCRbeta CDR3 rearrangement, sequence reads were collapsed and filtered. Productive Simpson clonality was computed per sample as the square root of Simpson's diversity index over productive rearrangements. TCRdb took this table from immuneACCESS and kept in-frame rearrangements with V and J called. Such tables lack part of the clones; where checked against another copy, unresolved V genes explain under half of the gap, and the rest is unexplained. V and J calls and clone size come straight from that table; D and trimming were deduced from the DNA. A total of some 160,000 clones appear in this sample, approximately 91% of them only once. 2% to 3% of the sample comes from the top ten.

The sample originates from a study of blood T cell repertoires in COVID-19 (dated by TCRdb to the early 2020s). Broadly, across the study: The collaborator samples originated in the United States, Italy and Spain and spanned the acute and convalescent phases of COVID-19. The samples were drawn from two sources: the first 160 participants of the ongoing ImmuneRACE study, and fewer than 1,500 subjects contributed by 6 global collaborators. Deeply sampled blood TCRbeta repertoires from subjects exposed to, actively infected with, or recovered from COVID-19 were included in the dataset. A de-identified subject ID, COVID-19 status, age in years and sex were almost always included in the sample metadata. The repertoires were released in a freely available public database intended as a resource for research on the immune response to SARS-CoV-2. The material from the prospective study consisted of cDNA or gDNA derived from T cells, B-cell-depleted T cells, or PBMCs. Where available, HLA class I and class II types were obtained from metadata supplied by the sample provider rather than from assay-based typing. Overall study results and their limits: The amount of clinical and demographic metadata varied by source and participant and was provided uncurated.

Whole blood was collected in K2EDTA tubes by collaborating institutions according to the institutions' own protocols. For TCRbeta analysis, collaborators shipped samples as frozen whole blood, isolated PBMCs, or DNA extracted from either of those sample types. V and J are truncated by 1 base and 6 bases respectively, leaving an intervening sequence of 8 bases. Looking up the germline V gene yields CDR1 SGHRS and CDR2 YFSETQ. The CDR3 measures 13 amino acids from cysteine to phenylalanine. CDR3 DNA is the only sequence kept; it has 39 bases, read in frame from the first base. The sequence was obtained from a man aged 18-30 years with acute or convalescent COVID-19. Here the chain combines TRBV5-1 and TRBJ2-1; confidence is insufficient to name the D gene. Material: peripheral blood. The CDR3 reads CASSLLEINEQFF. At the DNA level, the sequence is TGCGCCAGCAGCTTGTTAGAAATCAATGAGCAGTTCTTC.